A single sample is the source of the 32 T cell receptor beta chains below, sequenced in a study of OX40 agonist ivuxolimab in advanced cancers. Data came from immunoSEQ multiplex PCR; TCRdb stores just in-frame clones and leaves some out. The data show approximately 70,000 clones, with 75% to 95% seen just once and 5.5% to 6% held by the top ten. Sequences were derived from CD4+ or CD8+ T cells sorted from blood, sampled in a trial of the OX40 agonist ivuxolimab. These receptors came from an adult with an advanced solid tumor such as melanoma, head and neck, liver or kidney cancer.

The V call is TRBV2, the J call TRBJ2-5; 9 nucleotides match TRBD2. Per germline, CDR1 SNHLY and CDR2 FYNNEI. CDR3 size: 16 residues. The V and J ends lost 2 bases and 4 bases, in that order; junction bases with no gene match: 8. The CDR3 nucleotides read TGTGCCAGCAGTGAAAGCGCGGGAGGGGAGCGAGAGACCCAGTACTTC. Protein product: CASSESAGGERETQYF.

The J gene is TRBJ1-2, the V gene TRBV18; 7 positions agree with TRBD1. V lost 0 bases and J lost 6; bases outside the gene matches: 10. This CDR3 has 16 amino acids. Looked up from germline, CDR1 is KGHSH and CDR2 is LQKENI. CDR3 bases: TGTGCCAGCTCACCACCCCAGACAGGGTTTATCGATGGCTACACCTTC. It codes for CASSPPQTGFIDGYTF.

This clone was observed once. The V and J genes are TRBV13 and TRBJ1-6; D gene unclear. Looked up from germline, CDR1 is PRHDT and CDR2 is FYEKMQ (reference sequence). The V end was cut by 5 bases, the J end by 4 bases, with 9 bases between. This CDR3 comprises 14 residues. CDR3 region: CASSLGLYNSPLHF. The CDR3 DNA follows: TGTGCCAGCAGCCTTGGACTTTATAATTCACCCCTCCACTTT.

This sequence joins TRBV14 and TRBJ2-7; TRBD1 matches at 10 bases. The CDR3 consists of 16 residues. Germline CDR1 is SGHDN and CDR2 is FVKESK. V lost 4 bases and J lost 3; bases outside the gene matches: 9. The CDR3, as DNA: TGTGCCAGCAGCCCCTACCTTGGACAGGGGGTCTACGAGCAGTACTTC. Translated, it gives CASSPYLGQGVYEQYF. The whole variable domain, remainder taken from reference TRBV14 and TRBJ2-7, is EAGVTQFPSHSVIEKGQTVTLRCDPISGHDNLYWYRRVMGKEIKFLLHFVKESKQDESGMPNNRFLAERTGGTYSTLKVQPAELEDSGVYFCASSPYLGQGVYEQYFGPGTRLTVT.

This clone occurred a few times. V usage is TRBV11-3 and J usage is TRBJ1-5; TRBD1 is a possible D gene (5 bases). V was trimmed by 1 base and J by 2 bases, leaving 9 bases between them. Germline V gives CDR1 SGHNT, CDR2 YENEEA. This CDR3 is built from 15 residues. CDR3 DNA sequence: TGTGCCAGCAGCTTAGGGGGACTGGGCAATCAGCCCCAGCATTTT. Residues: CASSLGGLGNQPQHF. The full variable domain, rest sourced from reference TRBV11-3 and TRBJ1-5, is EAGVVQSPRYKIIEKKQPVAFWCNPISGHNTLYWYLQNLGQGPELLIRYENEEAVDDSQLPKDRFSAERLKGVDSTLKIQPAELGDSAVYLCASSLGGLGNQPQHFGDGTRLSIL.

In its sample, this clone was seen a few times. This rearrangement joins TRBV30 to TRBJ1-5; possibly TRBD1 for D (6 bases). Trimming removed 2 bases at V and 3 bases at J, with 14 bases between. Germline-derived CDR1 and CDR2 are GTSNPN and SVGIG (reference sequence). The CDR3 totals 15 residues. CDR3 sequence: CAWSPPDSFNQPQHF. CDR3 DNA: TGTGCCTGGAGTCCTCCGGACAGTTTCAATCAGCCCCAGCATTTT.

This chain links TRBV4-1 with TRBJ1-2, with D uncertain. Germline V gene sequence: CDR1 MGHRA, CDR2 YSYEKL. The CDR3 is 15 residues long. Trimming left V 4 bases short and J 1 base short, with 13 bases between. CDR3 region: CASSPIPRNNYGYTF. The CDR3 nucleotides read TGCGCCAGCAGCCCCATTCCCCGAAATAACTATGGCTACACCTTC.

The chain links TRBV29-1 to TRBJ2-7; TRBD1 matches at 8 bases. Unmatched junction bases numbered 4, after V lost 3 bases and J lost 6 bases. The CDR3 extends over 12 amino acids. Germline lookup yields CDR1 SQVTM and CDR2 ANQGSEA. CDR3 nucleotide sequence: TGCAGCGTTGAGGCAGGGGGCGCCGAGCAGTACTTC. It encodes CSVEAGGAEQYF.

In nucleotides, the CDR3 is TGTGCCAGCAGTTTAGGGGACAGGTCTTACAATGAGCAGTTCTTC. This translates into CASSLGDRSYNEQFF. The V gene is TRBV28, the J gene TRBJ2-1; 8 bases match TRBD1. The CDR3 has 15 amino acids. CDR1 MDHEN and CDR2 SYDVKM come from the germline V gene. J lost 4 bases, V lost 2 bases, and 4 bases had no gene match. Full variable domain (remainder filled in from reference TRBV28 and TRBJ2-1): DVKVTQSSRYLVKRTGEKVFLECVQDMDHENMFWYRQDPGLGLRLIYFSYDVKMKEKGDIPEGYSVSREKKERFSLILESASTNQTSMYLCASSLGDRSYNEQFFGPGTRLTVL.

The chain has TRBV4-1 and TRBJ1-2; the match to TRBD1 covers 8 bases. CDR1 is MGHRA and CDR2 is YSYEKL in the germline V gene. CDR3 length: 14 amino acids. Trimming at V came to 3 bases and at J to 4 bases, leaving 4 bases not matched to a gene. CDR3 loop: CASSHGQGGYGYTF. DNA of the CDR3: TGCGCCAGCAGCCATGGACAGGGCGGCTATGGCTACACCTTC.

The CDR3 DNA reads as TGTGCCAGCAGTGAGAACAATAATTCACCCCTCCACTTT. Its protein is CASSENNNSPLHF. The chain employs TRBV6-1 and TRBJ1-6; D remains unclear. The CDR3 sequence is 13 residues long. Germline V CDR1 and CDR2: MNHNS, SASEGT. The V gene lost 3 bases and the J gene lost 5 bases, with 5 bases spanning the gap.

This sequence joins TRBV9 and TRBJ2-2; 7 bases map to TRBD1. The CDR3 length is 18 residues. Trimming at V came to 3 bases and at J to 3 bases, leaving 14 bases not matched to a gene. Per germline, CDR1 SGDLS and CDR2 YYNGEE. This CDR3 reads CASSERTGSRVDTGELFF. The CDR3 DNA reads TGTGCCAGCAGCGAGAGGACAGGTAGCCGCGTGGACACCGGGGAGCTGTTTTTT.

This chain links TRBV7-6 with TRBJ1-1; D is possibly TRBD1 (5 bases). V shed 5 bases and J shed 1 base, with 5 bases lying between them. The CDR3 spans 12 residues. Germline V gene lookup returns CDR1 SGHVS and CDR2 FNYEAQ. The CDR3 DNA follows: TGTGCCAGCAGCACAGGGAACACTGAAGCTTTCTTT. Its protein product is CASSTGNTEAFF.

This chain joins TRBV5-6 and TRBJ1-1; D remains unclear. V was clipped by 4 bases and J by 1 base, with 14 bases between them. Germline CDR1 reads SGHDT; CDR2 reads YYEEEE. CDR3 length equals 15 residues. In nucleotides, the CDR3 is TGTGCCAGCAGCAAGGACGGCTTACCGAACACTGAAGCTTTCTTT. The encoded protein is CASSKDGLPNTEAFF.

V gene TRBV15 combines with J gene TRBJ2-4, with D possibly TRBD2 on 5 matching bases. From germline, CDR1 is LNHNV and CDR2 YYDKDF (reference sequence). This CDR3 contains 16 residues. V shed 0 bases and J shed 3 bases, with 12 bases lying between them. DNA of the CDR3: TGTGCCACCAGCAGAGATAAGAGGGTGATCAAAAACATTCAGTACTTC. It encodes CATSRDKRVIKNIQYF.

This chain joins TRBV11-2 and TRBJ1-1; no reliable D call. The V end lost 3 bases, the J end lost 8 bases, and 13 bases lay between the germline ends. Per the germline V gene, CDR1 is SGHAT and CDR2 is FQNNGV. The CDR3 runs 13 residues. Here the CDR3 reads CASSFFGNREAFF. CDR3 DNA sequence: TGTGCCAGCAGCTTCTTTGGAAACCGGGAAGCTTTCTTT.

The chain is built from TRBV6-5 and TRBJ1-5; 10 positions agree with TRBD1. Trimming at V came to 5 bases and at J to 6 bases, leaving 7 bases not matched to a gene. CDR3 length: 15 amino acids. CDR1 is MNHEY and CDR2 is SVGAGI in the germline V gene. The CDR3, as DNA: TGTGCCAGCAGTAGACAGGGGGCTTATCCTCAGCCCCAGCATTTT. Its translation is CASSRQGAYPQPQHF.

The rearrangement links TRBV7-9 to TRBJ2-3; possibly TRBD2 for D (6 bases). V gave up 5 bases and J gave up 1 base, with 7 bases separating them. The CDR3 spans 13 residues. CDR1 is SEHNR and CDR2 is FQNEAQ in the germline V gene (reference sequence). DNA of the CDR3: TGTGCCAGCAGCCCGGGGGGCACAGATACGCAGTATTTT. The encoded protein is CASSPGGTDTQYF.

The chain employs TRBV19 and TRBJ1-2; 7 bases are a match to TRBD1. V lost 5 bases to trimming and J lost 3 bases; unmatched junction nucleotides: 12. The V gene's germline CDR1 is LNHDA and CDR2 SQIVND (reference sequence). The CDR3 length is 16 residues. The CDR3 sequence: CASSPSNRDSYYGYTF. In DNA form, the CDR3 reads TGTGCCAGTAGTCCTTCAAATCGGGACAGCTACTATGGCTACACCTTC. Filled out from reference TRBV19 and TRBJ1-2, the complete variable domain reads DGGITQSPKYLFRKEGQNVTLSCEQNLNHDAMYWYRQDPGQGLRLIYYSQIVNDFQKGDIAEGYSVSREKKESFPLTVTSAQKNPTAFYLCASSPSNRDSYYGYTFGSGTRLTVV.

The chain employs TRBV5-4 and TRBJ1-1; 9 nucleotides agree with TRBD1. V trimming: 3 bases; J trimming: 0 bases; junction bases outside the gene matches: 6. Germline CDR1 is SGHNT and CDR2 is YYREEE (reference sequence). The CDR3 is made up of 16 amino acids. DNA for the CDR3: TGTGCCAGCAGCTCAAACAGGGGGCTGGTGAACACTGAAGCTTTCTTT. It is translated as CASSSNRGLVNTEAFF.

The V call is TRBV29-1, the J call TRBJ2-7; 9 nucleotides align to TRBD2. With V trimmed by 0 bases and J by 4 bases, 10 bases remained unmatched. Germline CDR1 SQVTM, CDR2 ANQGSEA. The CDR3 has 16 residues. CDR3 nucleotide sequence: TGCAGCGTTGAAGACCCTGTAGCGGGAGTGGAGTACGAGCAGTACTTC. Translated: CSVEDPVAGVEYEQYF.

The V gene is TRBV4-3, the J gene TRBJ2-7, with 12 bases matching TRBD2. Germline V gene data show CDR1 as LGHNA and CDR2 as YSLEER. The ends lost 1 base at V and 0 bases at J; junction bases unmatched: 10. The CDR3 spans 19 residues. This CDR3 reads CASSQGLAGGIGTSYEQYF. CDR3 nucleotides: TGCGCCAGCAGCCAAGGGCTAGCGGGAGGGATTGGTACCTCCTACGAGCAGTACTTC.

The chain links TRBV29-1 to TRBJ2-2; D may be TRBD1 or TRBD2 (5 bases each). The germline V gene has CDR1 SQVTM and CDR2 ANQGSEA. V shed 6 bases and J shed 1 base, with 9 bases lying between them. The CDR3 contains 13 residues. For the CDR3, the DNA is TGCAGCGTCGGGACGGTGAACACCGGGGAGCTGTTTTTT. Encoded protein: CSVGTVNTGELFF.

The rearrangement links TRBV9 to TRBJ1-2; D unclear. The germline gives CDR1 SGDLS, CDR2 YYNGEE. The length of the CDR3 is 15 residues. V was shortened by 0 bases and J by 1 base, with 10 bases between the two germline ends. The CDR3 is CASSVEADGNYGYTF. CDR3 in DNA: TGTGCCAGCAGCGTAGAGGCCGACGGTAACTATGGCTACACCTTC.

J is TRBJ1-4 and V is TRBV30, with D hard to call. V lost 3 bases, J lost 8 bases, and 7 bases lay in between. The germline V gene has CDR1 GTSNPN and CDR2 SVGIG (reference sequence). The CDR3 extends over 11 amino acids. CDR3 amino acids: CAWRSGEKLFF. DNA of the CDR3: TGTGCCTGGAGATCGGGAGAAAAACTGTTTTTT.

The genes are TRBV6-5 and TRBJ2-1; D assignment may be TRBD1 or TRBD2 (5 bases each). V lost 0 bases to trimming and J lost 8 bases, with 17 bases between them. The CDR3 length is 16 residues. The germline gives CDR1 MNHEY, CDR2 SVGAGI. CDR3 sequence reads: CASSYSVYKGRDEQFF. CDR3 sequence (DNA): TGTGCCAGCAGTTACTCGGTTTATAAGGGACGAGATGAGCAGTTCTTC.

The gene calls are TRBV19 and TRBJ2-7; D possibly corresponds to TRBD1 (5 bases). Germline V lookup: CDR1 LNHDA, CDR2 SQIVND (reference sequence). The CDR3 is 16 amino acids. Trimming stripped 1 base from V and 2 bases from J, with 15 bases between. CDR3 nucleotides: TGTGCCAGTAGTATAGTTGAGACAGTAGTCACCTACGAGCAGTACTTC. This encodes CASSIVETVVTYEQYF.

This chain uses TRBV27 with TRBJ2-1; D unclear. The germline CDR1 and CDR2 sequences are MNHEY and SMNVEV (reference sequence). CDR3 length: 15 amino acids. V lost 8 bases to trimming and J lost 2 bases, with 16 bases between them. The CDR3 DNA reads as TGTGCCAGCGAGAAACGGGTATCCACCTACAATGAGCAGTTCTTC. It yields the protein CASEKRVSTYNEQFF.

The chain uses TRBV5-4 and TRBJ1-2; 8 nucleotides agree with TRBD1. The junction had 2 bases not matched to a gene; V was cut back by 4 bases and J by 3 bases. CDR3 size: 13 residues. The germline V gene encodes CDR1 SGHNT and CDR2 YYREEE (reference sequence). The CDR3 sequence: CASSLQGDYGYTF. For the CDR3, the DNA is TGTGCCAGCAGCCTACAGGGGGACTATGGCTACACCTTC.

J is TRBJ2-3 and V is TRBV28, with D perhaps TRBD2 (6 bases). Germline loops: CDR1 MDHEN, CDR2 SYDVKM. The CDR3 is 16 amino acids. Trimming pared 6 bases from V and 2 bases from J, leaving 18 bases between. CDR3 residues: CASSQPPGLLTDTQYF. CDR3 bases: TGTGCCAGCAGCCAGCCCCCGGGACTTCTCACAGATACGCAGTATTTT.

The J gene is TRBJ2-5, the V gene TRBV27, with D uncertain. This CDR3 spans 13 amino acids. V was pared by 2 bases and J by 0 bases, with 4 bases between. The germline CDR1 and CDR2 sequences are MNHEY and SMNVEV (reference sequence). The CDR3 spells CASSLANQETQYF. DNA for the CDR3: TGTGCCAGCAGTTTAGCCAACCAAGAGACCCAGTACTTC.

The chain links TRBV6-4 to TRBJ2-1; D unclear. V lost 4 bases to trimming and J lost 0 bases, with 10 bases between them. The germline V gene has CDR1 MRHNA and CDR2 SNTAGT. This CDR3 spans 15 amino acids. The CDR3, as DNA: TGTGCCAGCAGTGCCGGAGAAAGCTCCTACAATGAGCAGTTCTTC. Amino acid sequence: CASSAGESSYNEQFF.